Listed below are T cell receptor beta chains from one sample, sequenced in a study of CD8+ T cells in alopecia areata. The method was immunoSEQ multiplex PCR; TCRdb's version includes in-frame clones alone and lacks a portion of them. The repertoire holds fewer than 350,000 clones, with 58% as singletons. Sequenced here: CD4+ T cells sorted from blood, sampled at week 24, from a patient treated with tofacitinib. The receptors derive from a human donor with alopecia areata. Both conserved end residues are trimmed from each CDR3. The order of the fields is V gene, J gene, CDR3 length, CDR3 protein.

v_call: TRBV7-2
j_call: TRBJ2-3
cdr3_length: 12
cdr3_aa: ASSSPARTDTQY

v_call: TRBV2
j_call: TRBJ2-5
cdr3_length: 11
cdr3_aa: ASSDRQATTQY

v_call: TRBV5-1
j_call: TRBJ2-2
cdr3_length: 11
cdr3_aa: ASSLVSSGELF

v_call: TRBV5-4
j_call: TRBJ2-7
cdr3_length: 13
cdr3_aa: ASSLGPGGYDEQY

v_call: TRBV6-6
j_call: TRBJ2-5
cdr3_length: 11
cdr3_aa: ASRPGSQETQY

v_call: TRBV29-1
j_call: TRBJ1-1
cdr3_length: 11
cdr3_aa: SGRMGESAEAF

v_call: TRBV11-2
j_call: TRBJ2-3
cdr3_length: 11
cdr3_aa: ASSPQGPDTQY

v_call: TRBV18
j_call: TRBJ1-2
cdr3_length: 12
cdr3_aa: ASSPVETNYGYT

v_call: TRBV7-2
j_call: TRBJ1-4
cdr3_length: 12
cdr3_aa: ASSRTGVNEKLF

v_call: TRBV30
j_call: TRBJ2-2
cdr3_length: 14
cdr3_aa: AWSVQKNSNTGELF

v_call: TRBV4-1
j_call: TRBJ2-5
cdr3_length: 14
cdr3_aa: ASSQDLSGGQETQY

v_call: TRBV28
j_call: TRBJ2-3
cdr3_length: 11
cdr3_aa: ASSFSSPDTQY

v_call: TRBV18
j_call: TRBJ2-1
cdr3_length: 14
cdr3_aa: ASSPGSGGSYNEQF

v_call: TRBV30
j_call: TRBJ1-5
cdr3_length: 11
cdr3_aa: AWSRRELGPQH

v_call: TRBV6-5
j_call: TRBJ2-4
cdr3_length: 11
cdr3_aa: ASSPSGPNIQY

v_call: TRBV30
j_call: TRBJ1-6
cdr3_length: 12
cdr3_aa: AWSVNDRGSPLH

v_call: TRBV20-1
j_call: TRBJ2-1
cdr3_length: 9
cdr3_aa: SARVSQEQF

v_call: TRBV30
j_call: TRBJ1-5
cdr3_length: 13
cdr3_aa: AWRGQGHSNQPQH